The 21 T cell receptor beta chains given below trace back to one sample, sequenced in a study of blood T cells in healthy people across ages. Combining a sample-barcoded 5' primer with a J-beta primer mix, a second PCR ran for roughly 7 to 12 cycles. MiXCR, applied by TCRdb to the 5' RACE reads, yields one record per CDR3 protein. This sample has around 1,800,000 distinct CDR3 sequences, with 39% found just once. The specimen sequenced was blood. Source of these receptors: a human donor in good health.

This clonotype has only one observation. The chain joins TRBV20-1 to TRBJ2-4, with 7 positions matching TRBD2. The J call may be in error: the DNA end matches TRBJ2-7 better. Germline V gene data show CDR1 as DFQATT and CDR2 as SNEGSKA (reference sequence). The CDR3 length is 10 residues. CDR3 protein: CSAGRYEQYF. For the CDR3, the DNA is TGCAGTGCCGGGAGGTACGAGCAGTACTTC.

The CDR3 loop is CAISASDSQVNYGYTF. As DNA, the CDR3 is TGTGCCATCAGTGCCTCGGACAGCCAAGTTAACTATGGCTACACCTTC. The V and J genes are TRBV10-3 and TRBJ1-2; maybe TRBD1 (6 bases). Between the trimmed V and J ends, which lost 4 bases and 1 base, there was a span of 16 bases. From germline, CDR1 is ENHRY and CDR2 SYGVKD. The CDR3 runs 16 residues.

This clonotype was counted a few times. For the CDR3, the DNA is TGCGCCAGCAGGTGGCCGGGACGAAACAATGAGCAGTTCTTC. Its protein product is CASRWPGRNNEQFF. The gene calls are TRBV5-1 and TRBJ2-1; D might be TRBD1 or TRBD2, each matching 5 bases. The CDR3 contains 14 residues. The germline V gene has CDR1 SGHRS and CDR2 YFSETQ. The V end was cut by 5 bases, the J end by 5 bases, with 14 bases between.

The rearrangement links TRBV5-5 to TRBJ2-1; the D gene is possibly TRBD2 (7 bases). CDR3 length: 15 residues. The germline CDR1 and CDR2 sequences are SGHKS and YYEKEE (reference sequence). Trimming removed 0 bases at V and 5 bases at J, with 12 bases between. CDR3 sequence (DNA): TGTGCCAGCAGCTTGGGGGGGGGCGAACACAATGAGCAGTTCTTC. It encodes CASSLGGGEHNEQFF.

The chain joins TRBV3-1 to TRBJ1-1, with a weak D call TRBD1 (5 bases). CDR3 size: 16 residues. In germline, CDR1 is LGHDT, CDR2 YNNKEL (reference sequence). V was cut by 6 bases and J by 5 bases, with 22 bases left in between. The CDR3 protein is CASSFATGTESTEAFF. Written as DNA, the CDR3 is TGTGCCAGCAGTTTCGCCACCGGGACTGAGTCTACTGAAGCTTTCTTT.

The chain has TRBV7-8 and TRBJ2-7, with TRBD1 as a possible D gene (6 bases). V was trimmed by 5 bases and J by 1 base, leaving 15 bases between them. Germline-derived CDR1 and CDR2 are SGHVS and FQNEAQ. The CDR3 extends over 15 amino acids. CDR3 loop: CASSKPDRVSYEQYF. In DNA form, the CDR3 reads TGTGCCAGCAGCAAGCCGGACAGAGTTTCCTACGAGCAGTACTTC.

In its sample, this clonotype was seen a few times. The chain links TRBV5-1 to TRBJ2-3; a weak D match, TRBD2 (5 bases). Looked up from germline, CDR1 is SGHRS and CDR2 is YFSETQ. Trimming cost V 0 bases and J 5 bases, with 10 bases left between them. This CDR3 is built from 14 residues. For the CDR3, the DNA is TGCGCCAGCAGCTTGGATACTACTAGAGATACGCAGTATTTT. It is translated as CASSLDTTRDTQYF. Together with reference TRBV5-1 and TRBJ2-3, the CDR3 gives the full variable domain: KAGVTQTPRYLIKTRGQQVTLSCSPISGHRSVSWYQQTPGQGLQFLFEYFSETQRNKGNFPGRFSGRQFSNSRSEMNVSTLELGDSALYLCASSLDTTRDTQYFGPGTRLTVL.

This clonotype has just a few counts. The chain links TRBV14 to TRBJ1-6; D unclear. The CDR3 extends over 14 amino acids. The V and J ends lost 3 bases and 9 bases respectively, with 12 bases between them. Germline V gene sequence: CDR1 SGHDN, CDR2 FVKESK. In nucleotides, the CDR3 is TGTGCCAGCAGCCACAACTTAGATGGTTCACCCCTCCACTTT. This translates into CASSHNLDGSPLHF.

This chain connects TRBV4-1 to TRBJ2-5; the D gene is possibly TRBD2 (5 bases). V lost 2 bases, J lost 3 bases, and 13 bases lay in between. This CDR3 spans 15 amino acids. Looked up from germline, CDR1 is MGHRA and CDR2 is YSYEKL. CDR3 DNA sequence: TGCGCCAGCAGCCAAAACCTTTACGGGGAAGAGACCCAGTACTTC. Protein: CASSQNLYGEETQYF.

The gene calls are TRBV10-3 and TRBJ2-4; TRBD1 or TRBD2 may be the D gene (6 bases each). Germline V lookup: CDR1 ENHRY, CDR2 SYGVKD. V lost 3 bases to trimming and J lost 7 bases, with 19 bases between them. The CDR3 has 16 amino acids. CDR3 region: CAISDGGRQSFNIQYF. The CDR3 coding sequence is TGTGCCATCAGTGACGGGGGCCGACAGTCTTTTAACATTCAGTACTTC.

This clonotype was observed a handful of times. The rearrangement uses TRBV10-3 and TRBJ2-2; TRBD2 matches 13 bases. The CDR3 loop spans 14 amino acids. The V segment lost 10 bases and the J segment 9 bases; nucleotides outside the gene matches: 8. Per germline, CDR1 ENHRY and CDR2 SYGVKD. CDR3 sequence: CATETSGGYRELFF. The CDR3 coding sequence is TGTGCCACCGAGACTAGCGGGGGGTACCGGGAGCTGTTTTTT.

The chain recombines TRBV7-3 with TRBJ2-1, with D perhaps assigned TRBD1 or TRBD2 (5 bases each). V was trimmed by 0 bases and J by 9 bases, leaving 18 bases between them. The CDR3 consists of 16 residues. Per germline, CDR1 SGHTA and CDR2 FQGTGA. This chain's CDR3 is CASSLTGERGVGEQFF. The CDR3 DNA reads TGTGCCAGCAGCTTAACTGGAGAGAGGGGTGTGGGTGAGCAGTTCTTC.

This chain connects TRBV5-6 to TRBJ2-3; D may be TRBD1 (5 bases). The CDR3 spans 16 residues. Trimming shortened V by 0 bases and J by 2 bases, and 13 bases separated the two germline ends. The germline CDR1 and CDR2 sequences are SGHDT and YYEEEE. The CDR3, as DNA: TGTGCCAGCAGCTTGGCGACAGAACACTTCACAGATACGCAGTATTTT. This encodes CASSLATEHFTDTQYF. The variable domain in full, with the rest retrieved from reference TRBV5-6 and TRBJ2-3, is DAGVTQSPTHLIKTRGQQVTLRCSPKSGHDTVSWYQQALGQGPQFIFQYYEEEERQRGNFPDRFSGHQFPNYSSELNVNALLLGDSALYLCASSLATEHFTDTQYFGPGTRLTVL.

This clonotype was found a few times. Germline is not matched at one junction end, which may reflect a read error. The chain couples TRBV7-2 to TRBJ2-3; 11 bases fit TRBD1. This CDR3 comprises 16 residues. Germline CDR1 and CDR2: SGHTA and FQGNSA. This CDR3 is CASSLAGQGGTDTQYF. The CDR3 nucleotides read TGTGCCAGCAGTTTAGCGGGACAGGGGGGGACAGATACGCAGTATTTT.

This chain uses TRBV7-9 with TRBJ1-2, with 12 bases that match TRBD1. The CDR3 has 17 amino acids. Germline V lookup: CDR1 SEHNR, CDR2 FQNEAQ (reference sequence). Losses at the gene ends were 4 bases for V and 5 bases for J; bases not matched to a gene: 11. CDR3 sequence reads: CASSSDYPGQGAYGYTF. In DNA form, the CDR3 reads TGTGCCAGCAGCTCAGACTACCCGGGACAGGGGGCGTATGGCTACACCTTC.

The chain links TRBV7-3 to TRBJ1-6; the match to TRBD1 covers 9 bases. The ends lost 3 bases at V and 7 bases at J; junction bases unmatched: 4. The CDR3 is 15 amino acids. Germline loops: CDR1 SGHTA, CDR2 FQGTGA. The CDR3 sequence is CASSLDRGGNSPLHF. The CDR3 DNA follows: TGTGCCAGCAGCTTGGACAGGGGTGGGAATTCACCCCTCCACTTT.

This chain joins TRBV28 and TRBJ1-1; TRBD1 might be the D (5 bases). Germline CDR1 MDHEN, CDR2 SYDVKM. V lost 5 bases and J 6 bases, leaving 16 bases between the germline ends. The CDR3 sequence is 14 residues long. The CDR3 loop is CASSRFQGRPEAFF. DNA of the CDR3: TGTGCCAGCAGTCGATTCCAGGGACGACCTGAAGCTTTCTTT.

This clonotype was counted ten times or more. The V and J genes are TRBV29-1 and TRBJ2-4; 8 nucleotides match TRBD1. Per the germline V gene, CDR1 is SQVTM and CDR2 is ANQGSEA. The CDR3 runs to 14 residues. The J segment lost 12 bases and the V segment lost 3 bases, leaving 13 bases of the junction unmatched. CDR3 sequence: CSVDPTNGQGNQYF. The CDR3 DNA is TGCAGCGTTGACCCTACAAATGGACAGGGAAATCAGTACTTC.

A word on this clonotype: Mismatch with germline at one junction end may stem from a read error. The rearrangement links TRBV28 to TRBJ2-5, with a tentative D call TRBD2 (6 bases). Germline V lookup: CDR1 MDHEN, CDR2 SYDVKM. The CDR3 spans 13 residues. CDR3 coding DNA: TGTGCCTGCAGACCTTCGGGGGTTGAGACCCAGTACTTC. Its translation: CACRPSGVETQYF.

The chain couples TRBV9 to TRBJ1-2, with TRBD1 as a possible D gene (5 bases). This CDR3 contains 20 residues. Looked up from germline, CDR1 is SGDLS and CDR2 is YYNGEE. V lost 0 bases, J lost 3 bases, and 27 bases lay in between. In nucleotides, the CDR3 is TGTGCCAGCAGCGTAGCTACGGCCCCACACTACAAAGGGACGTACTATGGCTACACCTTC. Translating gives CASSVATAPHYKGTYYGYTF.

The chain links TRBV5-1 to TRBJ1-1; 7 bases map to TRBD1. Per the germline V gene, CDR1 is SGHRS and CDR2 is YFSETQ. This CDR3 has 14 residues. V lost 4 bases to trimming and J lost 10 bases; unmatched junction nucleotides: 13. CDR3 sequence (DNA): TGCGCCAGCAGCGGGACAGAAGGCGGTTGGGGAGCTTTCTTT. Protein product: CASSGTEGGWGAFF.